Described below is a single TCR beta chain sequence and its context. The data were taken from a study of OX40 agonist ivuxolimab in advanced cancers. The data were produced by immunoSEQ multiplex PCR, yet TCRdb's version contains in-frame clones alone and is incomplete. The sample carries 45,000 to 50,000 clones, 89% recorded once. The germline V gene encodes CDR1 SEHNR and CDR2 FQNEAQ (reference sequence). The CDR3 contains 14 residues. The J segment lost 2 bases and the V segment lost 4 bases, leaving 5 bases of the junction unmatched. The sequence derives from an adult with an advanced solid tumor such as melanoma, head and neck, liver or kidney cancer. The source was CD4+ or CD8+ T cells sorted from blood, collected in a trial of the OX40 agonist ivuxolimab. The V call is TRBV7-9, the J call TRBJ2-7; 7 bases align to TRBD2. This CDR3 reads CASSSGGSPYEQYF. DNA of the CDR3: TGTGCCAGCAGCTCCGGGGGGAGTCCCTACGAGCAGTACTTC.